Following are 4 T cell receptor beta chains from one sample sequenced in a study of beta chain features in type 1 diabetes. The isolated RNA, all of it, was reverse transcribed, so expressed TCRB transcripts were what got sequenced. Assay used: immunoSEQ multiplex PCR; TCRdb lists only in-frame clones, some missing. The sample includes under 500,000 clones, roughly 30% seen only once; the top ten take roughly 0.06%. The sequenced sample consisted of naive CD4+ T cells from blood. These receptors all come from a man between 18 and 29 years old in good health.

The chain's CDR3 is CASSQDTGTHYGYTF. CDR3 DNA sequence: TGCGCCAGCAGCCAAGATACAGGGACCCACTATGGCTACACCTTC. V is TRBV4-3 and J is TRBJ1-2, with D possibly being TRBD1 (6 bases). V was clipped by 0 bases and J by 3 bases, with 11 bases between them. CDR1 LGHNA and CDR2 YSLEER come from the germline V gene. The CDR3 contains 15 residues.

This clone was observed a single time. The J gene is TRBJ1-2, the V gene TRBV18; D unclear. This CDR3 has 12 amino acids. Germline V CDR1 and CDR2: KGHSH, LQKENI. V lost 6 bases, J lost 0 bases, and 5 bases lay in between. The chain's CDR3 is CASSRPNYGYTF. The CDR3 bases are TGTGCCAGCTCGCGCCCTAACTATGGCTACACCTTC.

The rearrangement uses TRBV5-4 and TRBJ1-1, with no clear D. This CDR3 contains 14 residues. Trimming stripped 6 bases from V and 0 bases from J, with 12 bases between. Germline V lookup: CDR1 SGHNT, CDR2 YYREEE (reference sequence). The CDR3 sequence is CASNPPGMNTEAFF. DNA of the CDR3: TGTGCCAGCAACCCACCGGGGATGAACACTGAAGCTTTCTTT.

This clone showed up just a few times. The chain is built from TRBV2 and TRBJ2-1; D assignment may be TRBD1 or TRBD2 (5 bases each). Trimming took 6 bases from V and 0 from J, leaving 9 bases between them. Germline loops: CDR1 SNHLY, CDR2 FYNNEI. The CDR3 is 14 residues long. Written as DNA, the CDR3 is TGTGCCAGCAGGAGGGGAAGCTCCTACAATGAGCAGTTCTTC. Amino acid sequence: CASRRGSSYNEQFF.